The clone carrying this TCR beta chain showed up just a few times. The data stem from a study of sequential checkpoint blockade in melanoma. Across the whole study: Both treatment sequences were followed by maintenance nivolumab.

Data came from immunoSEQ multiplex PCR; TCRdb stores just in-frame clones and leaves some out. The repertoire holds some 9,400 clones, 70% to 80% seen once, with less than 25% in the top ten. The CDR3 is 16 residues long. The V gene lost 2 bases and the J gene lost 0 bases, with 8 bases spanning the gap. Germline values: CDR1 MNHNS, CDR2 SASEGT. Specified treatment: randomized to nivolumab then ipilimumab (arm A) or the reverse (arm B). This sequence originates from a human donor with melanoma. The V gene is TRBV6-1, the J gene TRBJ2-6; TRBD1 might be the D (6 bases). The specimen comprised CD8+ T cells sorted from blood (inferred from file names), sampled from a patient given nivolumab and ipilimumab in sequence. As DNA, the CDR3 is TGTGCCAGCAGTGAACTGGACAGCTCTGGGGCCAACGTCCTGACTTTC. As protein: CASSELDSSGANVLTF.